A selection of T cell receptor beta chains follows, all from one sample in a study of response to subunit inactivated influenza vaccine. TCRdb redid the calling of the RT-PCR reads with MiXCR, one entry per CDR3 protein. The top ten clones hold roughly a tenth of a sample with 500,000 to 600,000 distinct CDR3 sequences, over 9.5% of them seen once. The sequences come from PBMCs from blood, collected on the day of vaccination. These receptors were obtained from a man in his forties or fifties who received an inactivated influenza vaccine. CDR3s include the opening cysteine and the closing phenylalanine or tryptophan. The D gene is left open where the match is weak. Not every row has a clone size; where given, it reads once, few, many or a size class.

V gene	clone size	D gene	J gene	CDR3 protein	CDR3 DNA
TRBV12-3/TRBV12-4	few	NA	TRBJ2-7	CASSQHGPSYEQYF	TGTGCCAGCAGTCAACATGGACCCTCCTACGAGCAGTACTTC
TRBV3-1	few	NA	TRBJ1-1	CASSQDRTAEAFF	TGTGCCAGCAGCCAAGATAGGACAGCTGAAGCTTTCTTT
TRBV5-1	NA	NA	TRBJ2-1	CASSFLALGNEQFF	TGCGCCAGCAGCTTCCTAGCTCTAGGGAATGAGCAGTTCTTC
TRBV6-6	few	TRBD1	TRBJ2-7	CASRDRENYEQYF	TGTGCCAGCAGGGACAGGGAAAACTACGAGCAGTACTTC
TRBV18	NA	NA	TRBJ2-2	CASSPLKDTGELFF	TGTGCCAGCTCACCCCTAAAGGACACCGGGGAGCTGTTTTTT
TRBV5-1	few	NA	TRBJ1-4	CASSLGYGEKLFF	TGCGCCAGCAGCTTGGGGTACGGAGAAAAACTGTTTTTT
TRBV9	few	NA	TRBJ2-2	CASMRAANTGELFF	TGTGCCAGCATGAGAGCCGCGAACACCGGGGAGCTGTTTTTT
TRBV12-3/TRBV12-4	NA	NA	TRBJ1-1	CASSPGGGSTEAFF	TGTGCCAGCAGTCCCGGGGGGGGGTCAACTGAAGCTTTCTTT
TRBV24-1	NA	TRBD1	TRBJ2-3	CATSGFSGTGGPNTDTQYF	TGTGCCACCAGTGGCTTCTCCGGGACAGGGGGCCCAAACACAGATACGCAGTATTTT
TRBV7-2	NA	TRBD2	TRBJ2-3	CASSSQRTSVVTDTQYF	TGTGCCAGCAGCTCTCAGAGGACTAGCGTGGTCACAGATACGCAGTATTTT
TRBV5-6	NA	TRBD1	TRBJ2-1	CASRGRQGGYNEQFF	TGTGCCAGCAGGGGACGACAGGGTGGGTACAATGAGCAGTTCTTC
TRBV7-2	once	NA	TRBJ1-6	CASSLVGGARGSPLHF	TGTGCCAGCAGCTTAGTCGGGGGGGCGAGAGGTTCACCCCTCCACTTT
TRBV4-3	few	TRBD2	TRBJ2-3	CASSQDGTMQYF	TGCGCCAGCAGCCAAGATGGGACTATGCAGTATTTT
TRBV2	many	NA	TRBJ1-5	CASSDARGDNQPQHF	TGTGCCAGCAGTGATGCCAGGGGTGACAATCAGCCCCAGCATTTT
TRBV20-1	few	TRBD2	TRBJ2-7	CSPWATSSEQYF	TGCAGTCCGTGGGCGACTAGCTCCGAGCAGTACTTC
TRBV7-2	few	NA	TRBJ2-7	CASSFDVTGLYEQYF	TGTGCCAGCAGCTTTGATGTAACGGGACTCTACGAGCAGTACTTC
TRBV7-9	NA	NA	TRBJ2-1	CASSRTGTNNEQFF	TGTGCCAGCAGCCGTACAGGGACCAACAATGAGCAGTTCTTC
TRBV7-2	NA	NA	TRBJ1-5	CASSLVIQVQPQHF	TGTGCCAGCAGCTTAGTAATCCAGGTCCAGCCCCAGCATTTT
TRBV20-1	many	TRBD2	TRBJ2-7	CSAVTSGISEQYF	TGCAGTGCTGTGACTAGCGGGATTAGCGAGCAGTACTTC
TRBV7-2	NA	TRBD1	TRBJ2-4	CASSSDRAVDIQYF	TGTGCCAGCAGCTCGGACAGGGCGGTCGACATTCAGTACTTC